One sample yielded the 9 T cell receptor beta chains listed below, sequenced in a study of blood T cell repertoires in COVID-19. Method: immunoSEQ multiplex PCR; TCRdb's copy keeps in-frame clones and lacks some. This sample yields under 65,000 clones, of which 75% to 90% are seen a single time; around 21% belongs to the top ten. Sequenced material: peripheral blood. The origin of the receptors is a woman older than 75 with COVID-19, enrolled during active disease.

The CDR3 DNA reads as TGTGCCAGCAGCCTTCTCCCGGGACAGGGAAATTCACCCCTCCACTTT. Translated, it gives CASSLLPGQGNSPLHF. This rearrangement joins TRBV3-1 (or the pseudogene TRBV3-2) to TRBJ1-6; 9 bases match TRBD1. V was clipped by 4 bases and J by 7 bases; unmatched bases: 8. The germline V gene has CDR1 LGHDT and CDR2 YNNKEL (reference sequence). The CDR3 sequence is 16 residues long.

J is TRBJ2-7 and V is TRBV15, with D possibly TRBD2 on 5 matching bases. This CDR3 contains 16 residues. Germline assignment: CDR1 LNHNV and CDR2 YYDKDF (reference sequence). With 0 bases removed from V and 0 bases from J, the gap between germline ends came to 12 bases. The CDR3 DNA is TGTGCCACCAGCAGAGATACGTCGGGGAGCTCCTACGAGCAGTACTTC. This translates into CATSRDTSGSSYEQYF.

This chain connects TRBV3-1 (or the pseudogene TRBV3-2) to TRBJ2-2; D remains ambiguous. The CDR3 sequence is 15 residues long. Germline lookup yields CDR1 LGHDT and CDR2 YNNKEL (reference sequence). V gave up 4 bases and J gave up 2 bases, with 11 bases separating them. Here the CDR3 reads CASSPWAVNTGELFF. The CDR3 DNA reads as TGTGCCAGCAGCCCCTGGGCTGTAAACACCGGGGAGCTGTTTTTT.

The count of this clone is one. The chain carries TRBV29-1 and TRBJ2-5; D is perhaps TRBD2 (5 bases). This CDR3 is 12 amino acids long. Germline V lookup: CDR1 SQVTM, CDR2 ANQGSEA. V was cut by 3 bases and J by 5 bases, with 10 bases left in between. This CDR3 reads CSVDGERETQYF. CDR3 in DNA: TGCAGCGTTGATGGGGAGCGGGAGACCCAGTACTTC.

The chain carries TRBV29-1 and TRBJ1-1, with 7 bases matching TRBD1. Germline V lookup: CDR1 SQVTM, CDR2 ANQGSEA. This CDR3 is 13 amino acids long. J was trimmed by 5 bases and V by 5 bases; bases with no gene match: 8. CDR3 sequence: CSVTDRVKTEAFF. CDR3 bases: TGCAGCGTTACCGACAGGGTAAAGACTGAAGCTTTCTTT.

This clone was seen just once. The chain has TRBV5-4 and TRBJ2-5; a weak D match, TRBD1 (6 bases). Trimming left V 3 bases short and J 4 bases short, with 13 bases between. The CDR3 runs to 14 residues. The germline gives CDR1 SGHNT, CDR2 YYREEE (reference sequence). CDR3 coding DNA: TGTGCCAGCAGCTCCACAGGGATAGGAGAGACCCAGTACTTC. Translated, it gives CASSSTGIGETQYF.

The gene calls are TRBV5-4 and TRBJ2-1; the match to TRBD2 covers 12 bases. This CDR3 has 17 amino acids. CDR1 is SGHNT, CDR2 YYREEE, per germline (reference sequence). Losses at the gene ends were 2 bases for V and 6 bases for J; bases not matched to a gene: 9. CDR3 sequence: CASSLASGGARPNEQFF. The CDR3 bases are TGTGCCAGCAGCTTAGCTAGCGGGGGGGCACGGCCCAATGAGCAGTTCTTC. The variable domain in full, with the rest retrieved from reference TRBV5-4 and TRBJ2-1, is ETGVTQSPTHLIKTRGQQVTLRCSSQSGHNTVSWYQQALGQGPQFIFQYYREEENGRGNFPPRFSGLQFPNYSSELNVNALELDDSALYLCASSLASGGARPNEQFFGPGTRLTVL.

The chain joins TRBV19 to TRBJ2-5; TRBD2 matches 9 bases. The CDR3 totals 16 residues. Trimming at V came to 6 bases and at J to 5 bases, leaving 13 bases not matched to a gene. Germline CDR1 and CDR2: LNHDA and SQIVND (reference sequence). DNA for the CDR3: TGTGCCAGTAGCCTAGCCGTCGCGGGGGGGGAGGAGACCCAGTACTTC. Translation: CASSLAVAGGEETQYF.

The rearrangement uses TRBV11-2 and TRBJ2-2; D may be TRBD2 (6 bases). The V end lost 3 bases, the J end lost 1 base, and 6 bases lay between the germline ends. The CDR3 has 14 residues. Germline V lookup: CDR1 SGHAT, CDR2 FQNNGV. CDR3 bases: TGTGCCAGCAGCTTGGGACTGAACACCGGGGAGCTGTTTTTT. As protein: CASSLGLNTGELFF.